Sequencing of this T cell receptor beta chain was carried out in a study of regulatory T cells in long-lasting Graves disease. The CDR3 has 16 residues. CDR1 is KGHDR, CDR2 SFDVKD, per germline. V lost 4 bases to trimming and J lost 5 bases; unmatched junction nucleotides: 8. Overall study findings and caveats: Comparison showed that persistent patients shared more public clonotypes (about 2,700) than new patients (966).

On this clonotype: Its cognate antigen is unknown.

Time point: newly diagnosed GD, antithyroid drugs for less than 3 months. There was RNA extracted from PBMCs, and the TCR library was made from it. In building TCR beta libraries, iRepertoire HTBI primers were used together with Arm-PCR of CDR3 regions. One entry per CDR3 protein, called by TCRdb with MiXCR from the multiplex PCR reads. The table records 350,000 to 500,000 distinct CDR3 sequences, around 15% of them present only once. The same data also went into a second study, on T cells in Graves' hyperthyroidism and ophthalmopathy. From that report: The primer set for the first-round RT-PCR of the TCR CDR3 was HTBI. Ophthalmopathy stood apart from stable hyperthyroidism in a 13 V-J model. It was a median about 6.5 months before onset that the model predicted ophthalmopathy.

This chain connects TRBV24-1 to TRBJ2-1; TRBD1 matches 9 bases. The input for sequencing was peripheral blood mononuclear cells (PBMCs), taken at new diagnosis, from a patient treated with antithyroid drugs. The origin of this receptor is a woman aged 30 to 39 with Graves disease. The CDR3 DNA reads TGTGCCACCAGTGACCGCGGACAGGGGACGGACAATGAGCAGTTCTTC. As protein: CATSDRGQGTDNEQFF.